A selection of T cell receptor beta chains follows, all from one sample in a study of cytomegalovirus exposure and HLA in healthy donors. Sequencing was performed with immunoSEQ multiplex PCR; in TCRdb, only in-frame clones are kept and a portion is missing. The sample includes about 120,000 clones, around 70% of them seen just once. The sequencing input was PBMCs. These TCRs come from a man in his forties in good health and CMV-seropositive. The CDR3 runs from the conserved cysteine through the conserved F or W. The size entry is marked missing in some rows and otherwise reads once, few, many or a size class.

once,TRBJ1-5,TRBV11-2,CASSPDRVEPQHF
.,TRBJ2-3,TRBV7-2,CASSLGTASTDTQYF
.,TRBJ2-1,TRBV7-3,CASSPIPEGAYNEQFF
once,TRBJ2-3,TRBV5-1,CASSFQTDTDTQYF
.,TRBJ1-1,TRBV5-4,CASSLMTGDNTEAFF
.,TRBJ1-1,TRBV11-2,CASSARGTRTEAFF
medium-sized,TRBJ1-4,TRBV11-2,CASSLDWGGSEKLFF
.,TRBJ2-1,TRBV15,CATSRGGGIEQFF
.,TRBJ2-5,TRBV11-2,CASSLGTQETQYF
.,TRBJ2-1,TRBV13,CASRSGLARVTEQFF
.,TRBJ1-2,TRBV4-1,CASSPKEAYGYTF
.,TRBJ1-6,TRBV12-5,CASGRTGHDSPLHF
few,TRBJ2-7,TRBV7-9,CASSLAGGNLEQYF
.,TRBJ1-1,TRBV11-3,CASSLGGTGPGTEAFF
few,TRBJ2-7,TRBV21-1,CATLAGGPYEQYF
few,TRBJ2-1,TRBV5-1,CASSFAAGGLYNEQFF
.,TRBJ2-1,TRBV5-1,CASSLVSSYNEQFF
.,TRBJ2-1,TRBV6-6,CASSYGTSGYNEQFF
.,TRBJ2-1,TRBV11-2,CASRSTSGGNVFNEQFF
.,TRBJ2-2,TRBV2,CASNDRGGITGELFF
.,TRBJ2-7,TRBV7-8,CASSTTYEQYF
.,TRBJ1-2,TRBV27,CASTGGYGYTF
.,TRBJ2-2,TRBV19,CASSPYRRTGELFF
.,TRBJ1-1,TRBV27,CASSLRQDTVNTEAFF
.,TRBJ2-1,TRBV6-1,CASASLAGGNEQFF
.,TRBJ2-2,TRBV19,CASNPLAGDIGELFF
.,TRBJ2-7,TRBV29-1,CSAGEGDEQYF
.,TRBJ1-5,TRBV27,CASSSRGQLSNQPQHF
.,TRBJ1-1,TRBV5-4,CASSLAGQIEAFF
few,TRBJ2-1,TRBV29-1,CSVGADNEQFF
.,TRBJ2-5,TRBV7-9,CASTAGLAVIGTQYF
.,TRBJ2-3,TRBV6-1,CASSEFQPTGTRADTQYF
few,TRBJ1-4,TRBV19,CASSIRLDEKLFF